This TCR beta chain was sequenced in a study of T-cell memory formation after mild COVID-19 (dated by TCRdb to the early 2020s). Regarding the study in general: TCR sequence clusters from the two donors were largely donor specific. In a couple of donors, T-cell clones that expanded and contracted after mild COVID-19 were tracked by sequencing TCRalpha and TCRbeta repertoires over time. Two young, previously healthy adult volunteers, one female and one male, were included in the cohort. The full study reports these points: Some responding clones were detected in pre-infection memory, which suggested that pre-existing cross-reactive memory T cells had joined the SARS-CoV-2 response. Contracting CD4+ clones turned up mainly in the CM and EM memory subsets, whereas EMRA was where CD8+ clones were enriched. Only two mild cases were covered by the study, and larger cohorts that include severe cases with pre-infection samples were considered necessary. Clones contracting from day 15 to 85 had balanced CD4/CD8 phenotypes, while a second wave expanding from day 15 to 37 was biased towards CD4+. SARS-CoV-2 specificity was not confirmed for the second-wave clones peaking on day 37.

From the cysteine up to the phenylalanine, the CDR3 has a length of 12 residues. Of all the DNA, just the CDR3 is kept, 36 bases in frame from base 1. Deletion took 3 bases off V and 9 bases off J, with a span of 9 bases between the germline ends. Sequences MGHDK (CDR1) and SYGVNS (CDR2) are obtained from the germline V gene. Ficoll-Paque density gradient centrifugation was the method used to isolate PBMCs. The data were produced on an Illumina NovaSeq 6000. TCRalpha and TCRbeta cDNA libraries were constructed by 5'RACE with constant-segment primers, with sample barcodes and unique molecular identifiers being introduced. RNA was extracted from every sample with Trizol reagent. The libraries were amplified in two PCR steps, and the second step added a second sample barcode and Illumina TruSeq adapters. The libraries were sequenced on an Illumina NovaSeq using 2 x 150 bp paired-end reads. As for how the authors treated the data: With migec v1.2.7, reads were demultiplexed and then collapsed into UMI-guided consensus sequences. Using mixcr v2.1.11, UMI consensuses were aligned to TRA and TRB V and J templates and then assembled into clonotypes. Clonotypes were classified as expanded or contracted when called significant by both edgeR and NoisET, with noise models trained on biological replicates. For edgeR calls, a false discovery rate-adjusted p below 0.01 and a log2 fold-change threshold of 1 were applied. As an exploratory analysis of dynamics, max-normalized trajectories of the 1000 most abundant clonotypes were examined with PCA combined with hierarchical clustering. The CD4 or CD8 phenotype of responding clones was assigned using the separately sequenced CD4+ and CD8+ repertoires. The public reads were reprocessed in TCRdb via fastp at Q25 and MiXCR, keeping in-frame beta chains. Each entry is one CDR3 protein sequence, shown with its most common DNA and genes. TCRdb, rather than the study authors, made the V and J calls. The sample table shows around 470,000 distinct CDR3 sequences, and 20% are seen once. The ten largest clones represent around 8% of the sample.

The table lists this clonotype with a few counts. The antigen it binds to is not known. Base qualities are missing; no much larger clone stands one base away. The receptor chain draws on TRBV25-1 and TRBJ2-4; TRBD2 could be the D gene, as 5 bases match. Sequencing was performed on PBMCs or a T cell subset sorted from them (not recorded which). The sequence came from an adult woman who had mild COVID-19 (a few samples of this study predate the infection). The sample titles of this study are shuffled in the database, so cell type and time point are left out; the donor was told from shared clones. The DNA sequence is TGTGCCAGCAGTGAGGCAGAGGGCATTCAGTACTTC. This translates into CASSEAEGIQYF.